Following are 14 T cell receptor beta chains from one sample sequenced in a study of cytomegalovirus exposure and HLA in healthy donors. Amplification used 60 Vbeta primers and 13 Jbeta primers. Repertoires were generated with immunoSEQ multiplex PCR, while TCRdb's copy carries only in-frame clones and drops some. The repertoire holds about 150,000 clones, with around 79% as singletons. Material: PBMCs. The receptors derive from a woman between 35 and 50 years old in good health and CMV-seropositive.

This clone was picked up a small number of times. This sequence joins TRBV5-6 and TRBJ2-2, with TRBD1 as a possible D gene (6 bases). The V end was cut by 4 bases, the J end by 2 bases, with 15 bases between. Germline loops: CDR1 SGHDT, CDR2 YYEEEE. The CDR3 consists of 16 residues. The CDR3: CASSTLLTGNTGELFF. DNA of the CDR3: TGTGCCAGCAGCACGCTCCTGACAGGTAACACCGGGGAGCTGTTTTTT.

The genes are TRBV19 and TRBJ2-1; 9 bases are shared with TRBD1. Germline-derived CDR1 and CDR2 are LNHDA and SQIVND (reference sequence). V trimming: 4 bases; J trimming: 2 bases; junction bases outside the gene matches: 6. The CDR3 extends over 16 amino acids. CDR3 sequence: CASSRYRGPAYNEQFF. The CDR3 region has the DNA TGTGCCAGTAGTAGATACAGGGGGCCGGCCTACAATGAGCAGTTCTTC.

The rearrangement uses TRBV2 and TRBJ2-5; D ambiguous. Germline values: CDR1 SNHLY, CDR2 FYNNEI. The CDR3 runs 12 residues. The V end was cut by 6 bases, the J end by 4 bases, with 9 bases between. The CDR3 reads CASRNTGETQYF. CDR3 DNA sequence: TGTGCCAGCAGGAATACCGGAGAGACCCAGTACTTC.

The chain couples TRBV19 to TRBJ2-5; D might be TRBD2 (6 bases). There are 16 residues in the CDR3. Germline V CDR1 and CDR2: LNHDA, SQIVND (reference sequence). V was shortened by 4 bases and J by 5 bases, with 20 bases between the two germline ends. CDR3 protein: CASSRTGLLTAETQYF. The DNA for the CDR3 is TGTGCCAGTAGTAGAACGGGACTCCTGACGGCGGAGACCCAGTACTTC. Together with reference TRBV19 and TRBJ2-5, the CDR3 gives the full variable domain: DGGITQSPKYLFRKEGQNVTLSCEQNLNHDAMYWYRQDPGQGLRLIYYSQIVNDFQKGDIAEGYSVSREKKESFPLTVTSAQKNPTAFYLCASSRTGLLTAETQYFGPGTRLLVL.

This clone was seen a few times. The chain carries TRBV5-1 and TRBJ2-7; D is possibly TRBD2 (5 bases). Germline V gives CDR1 SGHRS, CDR2 YFSETQ. The CDR3 sequence is 15 residues long. Between the trimmed V and J ends, which lost 0 bases and 6 bases, there was a span of 16 bases. DNA for the CDR3: TGCGCCAGCAGCTTGGTGGGAGCAAACGACGGCGAGCAGTACTTC. Translating it yields CASSLVGANDGEQYF. Variable domain in full (rest from reference TRBV5-1 and TRBJ2-7): KAGVTQTPRYLIKTRGQQVTLSCSPISGHRSVSWYQQTPGQGLQFLFEYFSETQRNKGNFPGRFSGRQFSNSRSEMNVSTLELGDSALYLCASSLVGANDGEQYFGPGTRLTVT.

The rearrangement uses TRBV4-1 and TRBJ1-2, with D possibly being TRBD1 (5 bases). V lost 1 base and J lost 5, with 11 bases in between. From germline, CDR1 is MGHRA and CDR2 YSYEKL. CDR3 length: 14 amino acids. The CDR3 is CASSQVGTDYGYTF. CDR3 coding DNA: TGCGCCAGCAGCCAAGTGGGGACTGATTATGGCTACACCTTC.

This chain links TRBV18 with TRBJ2-5, with a weak D call TRBD1 (5 bases). Germline CDR1 reads KGHSH; CDR2 reads LQKENI. This CDR3 has 16 amino acids. V lost 1 base and J lost 4, with 16 bases in between. CDR3 bases: TGTGCCAGCTCACCACAGGGGTCTGGGGCGAGAGAGACCCAGTACTTC. Translation gives CASSPQGSGARETQYF.

V usage is TRBV7-2 and J usage is TRBJ1-4, with TRBD1 matching over 10 bases. CDR1 and CDR2 (germline): SGHTA, FQGNSA. The V and J ends lost 3 bases and 7 bases, in that order; junction bases with no gene match: 2. The CDR3 is 14 residues long. CDR3 residues: CASSLGQGREKLFF. As DNA, the CDR3 is TGTGCCAGCAGCTTGGGACAGGGGCGTGAAAAACTGTTTTTT.

The chain combines TRBV7-9 with TRBJ2-3; D perhaps matches TRBD2 (5 bases). The CDR3 length is 17 residues. The germline V gene encodes CDR1 SEHNR and CDR2 FQNEAQ (reference sequence). The germline V and J ends were trimmed by 1 base and 0 bases, with 14 bases remaining between them. CDR3 DNA sequence: TGTGCCAGCAGCTTAGGTAACGGAGGAGGAAGCACAGATACGCAGTATTTT. Amino acids: CASSLGNGGGSTDTQYF.

The chain employs TRBV5-1 and TRBJ1-2; TRBD1 matches 7 bases. Germline lookup yields CDR1 SGHRS and CDR2 YFSETQ. V dropped 2 bases and J dropped 3; count of bases not matched to a gene: 10. The CDR3 is made up of 16 amino acids. In DNA, the CDR3 is TGCGCCAGCAGCTTTGGACAGGCCAAGGGGCACTATGGCTACACCTTC. Translation gives CASSFGQAKGHYGYTF.

The chain joins TRBV6-5 to TRBJ1-2; TRBD1 matches 10 bases. The CDR3 contains 14 residues. Germline CDR1 is MNHEY and CDR2 is SVGAGI. With V trimmed by 6 bases and J by 2 bases, 3 bases remained unmatched. CDR3 region: CASSRDRGNYGYTF. In DNA form, the CDR3 reads TGTGCCAGCAGCCGGGACAGGGGCAACTATGGCTACACCTTC.

The chain is built from TRBV5-1 and TRBJ2-5; D might be TRBD2 (5 bases). The germline gives CDR1 SGHRS, CDR2 YFSETQ. Trimming left V 4 bases short and J 5 bases short, with 15 bases between. The CDR3 loop spans 14 amino acids. The CDR3 DNA follows: TGCGCCAGCAGCGACGGGGTTAGGACCGAGACCCAGTACTTC. This encodes CASSDGVRTETQYF.

The chain carries TRBV29-1 and TRBJ2-2; D is unresolved. This CDR3 has 13 residues. Germline V lookup: CDR1 SQVTM, CDR2 ANQGSEA. The V end lost 2 bases, the J end lost 4 bases, and 8 bases lay between the germline ends. CDR3 sequence (DNA): TGCAGCGTTGAAAGAGGATCCACCGGGGAGCTGTTTTTT. Its translation: CSVERGSTGELFF.

The J gene is TRBJ1-2, the V gene TRBV19, with 11 bases matching TRBD1. The germline CDR1 and CDR2 sequences are LNHDA and SQIVND (reference sequence). The ends lost 3 bases at V and 7 bases at J; junction bases unmatched: 4. This CDR3 contains 14 residues. The CDR3, as DNA: TGTGCCAGTAGTATCCCCGGGACAGGGGGTGGCTACACCTTC. Translating it yields CASSIPGTGGGYTF.